The 6 T cell receptor beta chains reported below all come from one sample, sequenced in a study of blood T cells in healthy people across ages. The second PCR ran about 6 to 12 cycles with a sample-barcoded 5' primer and J-beta primers. In TCRdb, the 5' RACE reads were re-called with MiXCR into one record per CDR3 protein. The table includes nearly 1 million distinct CDR3 sequences, about 53% detected once. Sequenced input: blood. The receptors shown here come from a woman aged 55 to 70 in good health.

The rearrangement uses TRBV29-1 and TRBJ2-5, with D tentatively TRBD1 or TRBD2 (5 bases each). This CDR3 is 11 amino acids long. CDR1 SQVTM and CDR2 ANQGSEA come from the germline V gene. V was trimmed by 7 bases and J by 11 bases, leaving 17 bases between them. As DNA, the CDR3 is TGCAGCGCCGAGGGGTTGAGGGAGCAGTACTTC. Translating gives CSAEGLREQYF.

The chain is built from TRBV27 and TRBJ2-1; a weak D match, TRBD2 (6 bases). Germline CDR1 MNHEY, CDR2 SMNVEV (reference sequence). V was trimmed by 3 bases and J by 6 bases, leaving 15 bases between them. CDR3 length: 15 residues. CDR3 region: CASSFADAGRNEQFF. In nucleotides, the CDR3 is TGTGCCAGCAGTTTTGCGGACGCGGGACGCAATGAGCAGTTCTTC.

The V gene is TRBV20-1, the J gene TRBJ2-3, with TRBD2 matching over 10 bases. V dropped 6 bases and J dropped 2; count of bases not matched to a gene: 5. The V gene's germline CDR1 is DFQATT and CDR2 SNEGSKA (reference sequence). CDR3 size: 14 residues. CDR3 loop: CSAPGLANTDTQYF. The CDR3 DNA sequence: TGCAGTGCGCCGGGACTAGCGAACACAGATACGCAGTATTTT.

The genes are TRBV20-1 and TRBJ2-7; unclear D gene. V lost 0 bases, J lost 0 bases, and 15 bases lay in between. Germline V CDR1 and CDR2: DFQATT, SNEGSKA (reference sequence). The CDR3 totals 16 residues. CDR3: CSARDSFNWASYEQYF. CDR3 DNA: TGCAGTGCTAGAGATTCTTTTAACTGGGCCTCCTACGAGCAGTACTTC.

About this clonotype: It may be a read error: a sequence one base away is much more abundant. This rearrangement joins TRBV11-2 to TRBJ1-2, with 9 bases aligning to TRBD1. The CDR3 covers 14 residues. Per the germline V gene, CDR1 is SGHAT and CDR2 is FQNNGV. The CDR3: CASGLGQGSYGYTF. CDR3 DNA: TGTGCCAGCGGCTTAGGACAGGGGAGTTACGGCTACACCTTC.

A few counts support this clonotype. The chain uses TRBV24-1 and TRBJ2-3, with D hard to call. Germline loops: CDR1 KGHDR, CDR2 SFDVKD. V gave up 9 bases and J gave up 0 bases, with 18 bases separating them. This CDR3 spans 16 amino acids. The CDR3 region is CATGWSDPPSTDTQYF. CDR3 DNA: TGTGCCACCGGGTGGTCGGATCCTCCTAGCACAGATACGCAGTATTTT.